This TCR beta chain was captured by sequencing in a study of Graves' ophthalmopathy and Graves' hyperthyroidism. Study-level points and caveats: Also, most clonotypes expanded in the thyroid above 0.001 frequency appeared in blood.

It was from over 8.5 ml of fresh peripheral blood that the PBMCs came. This clonotype was recorded a few times. Its target is not known. CDR1 is SGHNT, CDR2 YENEEA, per germline. V shed 2 bases, J shed 3 bases, and the junction held 10 bases outside the gene matches. The CDR3 totals 18 residues. Amplification targeted the TCR beta CDR3 regions, with RNA transcripts as the source material. Following a first-round RT-PCR that used HTBI primers, a second-round multiplex PCR was carried out. One entry per CDR3 protein results from TCRdb running MiXCR on the multiplex PCR reads. The data show a few hundred thousand distinct CDR3 sequences, approximately 15% seen once.

J is TRBJ2-4 and V is TRBV11-3; 10 bases agree with TRBD1. The receptor was derived from a woman between 18 and 29 years old with stable Graves' hyperthyroidism. Sequencing used peripheral blood. The CDR3 region is CASSLTRTGGEGKNIQYF. Here the CDR3 DNA reads TGTGCCAGCAGCTTAACCCGGACAGGGGGAGAGGGCAAAAACATTCAGTACTTC.